A selection of T cell receptor beta chains follows, all from one sample in a study of early T cells in non-severe SARS-CoV-2 infection. Via MiXCR, TCRdb re-called the 5' RACE reads, giving one row per CDR3 protein. The sample lists fewer than 55,000 distinct CDR3 sequences, around 7.8% occurring once. Sequenced: whole blood. Receptors originate from an adult who was a healthcare worker with PCR-confirmed SARS-CoV-2 infection or an uninfected control (not recorded which). CDR3s include the opening cysteine and the closing phenylalanine or tryptophan. A D gene is named only where the DNA matches it firmly. The size field is filled for only some rows; it gives once, few, many or a size class.

J gene | clone size | D gene | V gene | CDR3 protein | CDR3 DNA
TRBJ1-4 | NA | NA | TRBV30 | CAWTRSATNEKLFF | TGTGCCTGGACAAGGTCTGCAACTAATGAAAAACTGTTTTTT
TRBJ1-3 | many | TRBD1 | TRBV9 | CASSARQGISGNTIYF | TGTGCCAGCAGCGCTCGACAGGGAATCTCTGGAAACACCATATATTTT
TRBJ2-1 | many | NA | TRBV23-1 | CAMGGSYNEQFF | TGCGCCATGGGGGGCAGCTACAATGAGCAGTTCTTC
TRBJ2-7 | many | NA | TRBV28 | CASSLAGSYEQYF | TGTGCCAGCAGTTTAGCGGGGTCCTACGAGCAGTACTTC
TRBJ2-7 | NA | NA | TRBV9 | CASSPSGGRSYEQYF | TGTGCCAGCAGTCCATCTGGGGGGCGTAGCTACGAGCAGTACTTC
TRBJ2-3 | NA | NA | TRBV29-1 | CSVMGRPMTTDTQYF | TGCAGCGTAATGGGGCGACCAATGACCACAGATACGCAGTATTTT
TRBJ2-3 | many | TRBD2 | TRBV10-3 | CAISESRTGGPQYF | TGTGCCATCAGTGAGTCGCGGACGGGGGGACCGCAGTATTTT
TRBJ2-7 | many | NA | TRBV29-1 | CSVEDPWGRGSYEQYF | TGCAGCGTTGAAGATCCTTGGGGGCGCGGATCCTACGAGCAGTACTTC
TRBJ2-7 | many | NA | TRBV10-3 | CAISEWQGPYEQYF | TGTGCCATCAGTGAGTGGCAGGGTCCCTACGAGCAGTACTTC
TRBJ1-5 | many | NA | TRBV6-6 | CASSQTDQPQHF | TGTGCCAGCAGTCAGACAGATCAGCCCCAGCATTTT
TRBJ1-3 | few | NA | TRBV7-2 | CASSFGMNSPGNTIYF | TGTGCCAGCAGCTTTGGAATGAACAGCCCTGGAAACACCATATATTTT
TRBJ1-2 | many | TRBD1 | TRBV7-2 | CASSEDRGFVSNYGYTF | TGTGCCAGCAGCGAGGACAGGGGGTTCGTCTCTAACTATGGCTACACCTTC
TRBJ2-2 | NA | NA | TRBV4-1 | CASSQDLGDANTGELFF | TGCGCCAGCAGCCAAGATTTAGGAGACGCGAACACCGGGGAGCTGTTTTTT
TRBJ2-5 | many | TRBD2 | TRBV6-5 | CASSPRLAGGGFQETQYF | TGTGCCAGCAGCCCGAGACTAGCGGGGGGAGGATTTCAAGAGACCCAGTACTTC
TRBJ1-2 | few | NA | TRBV30 | CAWMTGGSFGYGYTF | TGTGCCTGGATGACTGGGGGATCGTTTGGCTATGGCTACACCTTC
TRBJ2-7 | NA | TRBD1 | TRBV10-3 | CAISDTGTGMDEQYF | TGTGCCATCAGTGATACCGGGACAGGGATGGACGAGCAGTACTTC
TRBJ1-4 | many | TRBD1 | TRBV4-2 | CASSHPGQGDEKLFF | TGTGCCAGCAGCCATCCAGGACAGGGGGATGAAAAACTGTTTTTT
TRBJ2-3 | many | NA | TRBV29-1 | CSVATISTDTQYF | TGCAGCGTTGCGACAATCAGCACAGATACGCAGTATTTT
TRBJ2-7 | NA | NA | TRBV6-5 | CASSYRDGSYEQYF | TGTGCCAGCAGTTACAGGGACGGATCCTACGAGCAGTACTTC
TRBJ2-7 | many | NA | TRBV28 | CASSLIRDEQYF | TGTGCCAGCAGTTTAATCAGGGACGAGCAGTACTTC
TRBJ1-5 | many | NA | TRBV18 | CASSAFEVNQPQHF | TGTGCCAGCTCAGCCTTTGAAGTTAATCAGCCCCAGCATTTT
TRBJ1-2 | NA | TRBD1 | TRBV5-1 | CASGLTGTAYGYTF | TGCGCCAGCGGTCTGACCGGGACAGCCTATGGCTACACCTTC
TRBJ2-7 | NA | TRBD1 | TRBV5-6 | CASSLGTQSRGLHEQYF | TGTGCCAGCAGCTTGGGAACCCAGTCCAGGGGGCTACACGAGCAGTACTTC
TRBJ1-2 | many | TRBD1 | TRBV4-3 | CASSLTGDGYTF | TGCGCCAGCAGCCTAACAGGGGATGGCTACACCTTC
TRBJ1-5 | many | NA | TRBV6-2/TRBV6-3 | CASSYMNLNQPQHF | TGTGCCAGCAGTTACATGAACCTCAATCAGCCCCAGCATTTT
TRBJ1-3 | NA | TRBD1 | TRBV19 | CASTRDRDSGNTIYF | TGTGCCAGTACCCGGGACAGGGACTCTGGAAACACCATATATTTT
TRBJ2-7 | NA | NA | TRBV29-1 | CSALSYEQYF | TGCAGCGCCCTGTCCTACGAGCAGTACTTC
TRBJ1-5 | many | NA | TRBV12-3/TRBV12-4 | CASSLSSEGNQPQHF | TGTGCCAGCAGTTTGTCGAGTGAAGGGAATCAGCCCCAGCATTTT
TRBJ2-1 | few | NA | TRBV4-1 | CASSQDLANDTGKSSYNEQFF | TGCGCCAGCAGCCAAGATTTGGCAAACGACACCGGGAAGAGCTCCTACAATGAGCAGTTCTTC
TRBJ1-6 | NA | NA | TRBV4-1 | CASSQDRGSGSYNSPLHF | TGCGCCAGCAGCCAAGATAGAGGGTCAGGCTCCTATAATTCACCCCTCCACTTT
TRBJ2-5 | many | TRBD2 | TRBV19 | CASRISSGSETQYF | TGTGCCAGTCGTATATCAAGCGGGAGTGAGACCCAGTACTTC
TRBJ2-1 | many | TRBD2 | TRBV7-9 | CASSPGTSGDNEQFF | TGTGCCAGCAGCCCCGGGACTAGCGGTGACAATGAGCAGTTCTTC
TRBJ1-2 | NA | NA | TRBV27 | CASSQRVGNYGYTF | TGTGCCAGCAGTCAACGGGTCGGAAACTATGGCTACACCTTC
TRBJ2-7 | NA | TRBD2 | TRBV7-6 | CASSLFSSGGFSYEQYF | TGTGCCAGCAGCCTTTTTTCTAGCGGGGGTTTCTCCTACGAGCAGTACTTC
TRBJ2-5 | NA | NA | TRBV7-8 | CASSQGAETQYF | TGTGCCAGCAGCCAAGGGGCAGAGACCCAGTACTTC
TRBJ1-5 | few | NA | TRBV20-1 | CGRGQLNQPQHF | TGCGGGCGAGGACAGTTGAATCAGCCCCAGCATTTT